This TCR beta chain comes out of a study of T-cell memory formation after mild COVID-19. TCRdb reprocessed the 5' RACE reads with MiXCR, giving one entry per CDR3 protein. This table holds about 160,000 distinct CDR3 sequences, roughly 30% found once. Regarding the study as a whole: Mostly located in CM and EM were contracting CD4+ clones, with contracting CD8+ clones located in EMRA. Contracting clones from day 15 to 85 showed balanced CD4/CD8; later expanders favored CD4+.

Remarks on this clonotype: Its matching antigen is unknown.

The clonotype originates from an adult woman who had mild COVID-19 (a few samples of this study predate the infection). Cell type and time point are not known. The sample was PBMCs or a T cell subset sorted from them (not recorded which).

This chain's CDR3 is CASSLSRTSGREGQYF. CDR3 in DNA: TGCGCCAGCAGCTTATCAAGGACTAGCGGGAGAGAAGGGCAGTACTTC. The rearrangement links TRBV5-1 to TRBJ2-7; TRBD2 aligns across 13 bases. The junction had 11 bases not matched to a gene; V was cut back by 2 bases and J by 9 bases. The CDR3 consists of 16 residues. Germline V gene sequence: CDR1 SGHRS, CDR2 YFSETQ.